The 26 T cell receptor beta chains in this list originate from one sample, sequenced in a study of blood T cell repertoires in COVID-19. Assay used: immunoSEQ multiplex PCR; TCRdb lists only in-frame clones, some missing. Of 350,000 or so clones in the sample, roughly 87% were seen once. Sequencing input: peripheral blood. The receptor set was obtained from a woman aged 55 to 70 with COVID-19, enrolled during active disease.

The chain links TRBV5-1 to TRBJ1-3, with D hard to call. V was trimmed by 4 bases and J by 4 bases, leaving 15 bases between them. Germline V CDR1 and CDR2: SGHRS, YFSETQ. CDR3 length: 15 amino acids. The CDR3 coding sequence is TGCGCCAGCAGCGCGGCTGGCGGGTCCGGAAACACCATATATTTT. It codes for CASSAAGGSGNTIYF.

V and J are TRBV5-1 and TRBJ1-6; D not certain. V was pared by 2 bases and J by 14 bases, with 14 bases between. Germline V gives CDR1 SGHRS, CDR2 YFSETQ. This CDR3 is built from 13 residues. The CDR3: CASSFVEPTSLHF. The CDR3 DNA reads TGCGCCAGCAGCTTTGTGGAGCCCACATCCCTCCACTTT. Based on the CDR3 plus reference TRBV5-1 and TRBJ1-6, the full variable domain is KAGVTQTPRYLIKTRGQQVTLSCSPISGHRSVSWYQQTPGQGLQFLFEYFSETQRNKGNFPGRFSGRQFSNSRSEMNVSTLELGDSALYLCASSFVEPTSLHFGNGTRLTVT.

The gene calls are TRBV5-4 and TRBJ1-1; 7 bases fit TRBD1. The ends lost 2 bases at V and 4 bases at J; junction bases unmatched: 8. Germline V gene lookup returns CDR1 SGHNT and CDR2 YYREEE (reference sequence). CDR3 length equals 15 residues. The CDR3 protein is CASSFSGGFSTEAFF. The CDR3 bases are TGTGCCAGCAGCTTCTCAGGGGGGTTTAGCACTGAAGCTTTCTTT.

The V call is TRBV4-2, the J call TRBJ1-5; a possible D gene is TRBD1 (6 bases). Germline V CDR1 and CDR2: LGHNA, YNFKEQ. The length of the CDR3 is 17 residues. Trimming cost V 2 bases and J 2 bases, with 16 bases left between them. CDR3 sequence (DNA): TGTGCCAGCAGCCAACTCTCGTTAGGGGGTGGCAATCAGCCCCAGCATTTT. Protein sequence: CASSQLSLGGGNQPQHF.

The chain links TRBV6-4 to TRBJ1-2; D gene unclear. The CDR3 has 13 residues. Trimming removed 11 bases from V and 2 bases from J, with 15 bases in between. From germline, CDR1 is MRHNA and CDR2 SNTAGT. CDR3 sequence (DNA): TGTGCCCGAGGGAAACCTTTAAACTATGGCTACACCTTC. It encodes CARGKPLNYGYTF.

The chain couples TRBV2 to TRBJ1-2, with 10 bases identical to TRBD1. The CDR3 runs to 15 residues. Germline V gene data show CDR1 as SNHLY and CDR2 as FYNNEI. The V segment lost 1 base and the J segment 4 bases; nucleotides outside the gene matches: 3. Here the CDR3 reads CASSEGTGGVYGYTF. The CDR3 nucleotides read TGTGCCAGCAGTGAAGGGACAGGGGGTGTCTATGGCTACACCTTC. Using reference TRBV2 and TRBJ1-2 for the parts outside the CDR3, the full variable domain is EPEVTQTPSHQVTQMGQEVILRCVPISNHLYFYWYRQILGQKVEFLVSFYNNEISEKSEIFDDQFSVERPDGSNFTLKIRSTKLEDSAMYFCASSEGTGGVYGYTFGSGTRLTVV.

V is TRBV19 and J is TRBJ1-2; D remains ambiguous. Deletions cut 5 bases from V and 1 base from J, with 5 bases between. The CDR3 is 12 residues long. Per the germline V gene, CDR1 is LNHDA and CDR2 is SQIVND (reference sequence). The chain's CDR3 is CASSDYNYGYTF. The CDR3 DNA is TGTGCCAGTAGTGACTATAACTATGGCTACACCTTC.

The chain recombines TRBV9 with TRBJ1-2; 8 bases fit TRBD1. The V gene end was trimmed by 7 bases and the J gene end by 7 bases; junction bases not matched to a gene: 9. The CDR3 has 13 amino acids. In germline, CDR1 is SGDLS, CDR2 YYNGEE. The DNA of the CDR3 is TGTGCCAGCGGCCGTTGGGACAGGTCTGGCTACACCTTC. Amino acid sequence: CASGRWDRSGYTF.

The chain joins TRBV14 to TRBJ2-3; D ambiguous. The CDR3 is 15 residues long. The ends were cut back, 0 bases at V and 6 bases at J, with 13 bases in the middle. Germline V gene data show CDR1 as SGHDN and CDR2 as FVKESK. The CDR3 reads CASSQDGDPGDTQYF. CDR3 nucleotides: TGTGCCAGCAGCCAAGATGGCGATCCAGGCGATACGCAGTATTTT. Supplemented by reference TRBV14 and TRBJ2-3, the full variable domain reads EAGVTQFPSHSVIEKGQTVTLRCDPISGHDNLYWYRRVMGKEIKFLLHFVKESKQDESGMPNNRFLAERTGGTYSTLKVQPAELEDSGVYFCASSQDGDPGDTQYFGPGTRLTVL.

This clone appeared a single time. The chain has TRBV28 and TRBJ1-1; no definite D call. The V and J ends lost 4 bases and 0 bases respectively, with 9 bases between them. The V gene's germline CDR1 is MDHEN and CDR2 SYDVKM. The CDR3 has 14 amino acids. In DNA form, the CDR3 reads TGTGCCAGCAGTTCAGTGAACATGAACACTGAAGCTTTCTTT. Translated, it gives CASSSVNMNTEAFF. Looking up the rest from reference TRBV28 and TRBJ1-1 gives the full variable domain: DVKVTQSSRYLVKRTGEKVFLECVQDMDHENMFWYRQDPGLGLRLIYFSYDVKMKEKGDIPEGYSVSREKKERFSLILESASTNQTSMYLCASSSVNMNTEAFFGQGTRLTVV.

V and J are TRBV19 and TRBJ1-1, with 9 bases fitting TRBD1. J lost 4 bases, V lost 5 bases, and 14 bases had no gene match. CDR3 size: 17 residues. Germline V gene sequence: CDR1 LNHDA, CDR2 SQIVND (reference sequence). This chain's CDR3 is CASSAVPGQGGATEAFF. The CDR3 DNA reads TGTGCCAGTAGTGCCGTCCCGGGACAGGGAGGGGCCACTGAAGCTTTCTTT.

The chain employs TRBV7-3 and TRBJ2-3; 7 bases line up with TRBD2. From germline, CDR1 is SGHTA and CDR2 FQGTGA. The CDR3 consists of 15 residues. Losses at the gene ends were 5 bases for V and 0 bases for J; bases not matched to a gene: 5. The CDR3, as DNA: TGTGCCAGCAGCCCTTTCGGGGGGAGCACAGATACGCAGTATTTT. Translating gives CASSPFGGSTDTQYF.

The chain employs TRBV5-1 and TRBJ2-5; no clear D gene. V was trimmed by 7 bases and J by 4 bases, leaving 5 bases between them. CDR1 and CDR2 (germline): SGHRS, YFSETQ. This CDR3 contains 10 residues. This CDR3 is CASGGETQYF. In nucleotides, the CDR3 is TGCGCCAGCGGCGGAGAGACCCAGTACTTC.

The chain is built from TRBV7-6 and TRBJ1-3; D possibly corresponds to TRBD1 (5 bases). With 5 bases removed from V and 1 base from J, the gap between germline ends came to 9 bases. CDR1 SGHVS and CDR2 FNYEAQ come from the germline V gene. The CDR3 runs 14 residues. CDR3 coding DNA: TGTGCCAGCAGCCGTAGGGGATCTGGAAACACCATATATTTT. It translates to CASSRRGSGNTIYF.

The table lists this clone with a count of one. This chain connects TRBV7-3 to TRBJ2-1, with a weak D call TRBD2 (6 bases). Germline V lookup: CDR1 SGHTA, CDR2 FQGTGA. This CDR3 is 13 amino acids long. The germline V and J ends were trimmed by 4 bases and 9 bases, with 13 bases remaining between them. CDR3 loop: CASSSGGTGEQFF. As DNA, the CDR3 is TGTGCCAGCAGCTCCGGAGGGACGGGTGAGCAGTTCTTC.

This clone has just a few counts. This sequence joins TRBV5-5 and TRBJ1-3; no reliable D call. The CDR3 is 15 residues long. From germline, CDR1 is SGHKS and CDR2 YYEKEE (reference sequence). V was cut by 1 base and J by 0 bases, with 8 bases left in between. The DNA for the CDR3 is TGTGCCAGCAGCTTGTTCCGGGACTCTGGAAACACCATATATTTT. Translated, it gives CASSLFRDSGNTIYF.

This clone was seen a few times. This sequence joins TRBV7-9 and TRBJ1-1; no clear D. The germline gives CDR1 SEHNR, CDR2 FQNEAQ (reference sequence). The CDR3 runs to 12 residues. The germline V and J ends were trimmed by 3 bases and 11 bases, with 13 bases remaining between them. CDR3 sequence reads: CASSFDGVGAFF. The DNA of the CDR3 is TGTGCCAGCAGCTTTGACGGAGTAGGTGCTTTCTTT.

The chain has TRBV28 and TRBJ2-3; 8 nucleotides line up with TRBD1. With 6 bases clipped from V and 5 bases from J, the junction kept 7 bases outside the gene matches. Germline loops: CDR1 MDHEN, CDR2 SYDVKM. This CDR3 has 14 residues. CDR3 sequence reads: CASSPRQGKDTQYF. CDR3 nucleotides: TGTGCCAGCAGCCCGCGACAGGGGAAAGATACGCAGTATTTT.

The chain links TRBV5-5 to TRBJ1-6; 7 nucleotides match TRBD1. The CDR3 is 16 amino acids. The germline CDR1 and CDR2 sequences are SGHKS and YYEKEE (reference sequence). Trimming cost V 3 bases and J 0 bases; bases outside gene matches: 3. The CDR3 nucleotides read TGTGCCAGCAGCTCGACAGGGAGCTCCTATAATTCACCCCTCCACTTT. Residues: CASSSTGSSYNSPLHF. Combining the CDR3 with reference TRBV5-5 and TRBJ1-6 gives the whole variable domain DAGVTQSPTHLIKTRGQQVTLRCSPISGHKSVSWYQQVLGQGPQFIFQYYEKEERGRGNFPDRFSARQFPNYSSELNVNALLLGDSALYLCASSSTGSSYNSPLHFGNGTRLTVT.

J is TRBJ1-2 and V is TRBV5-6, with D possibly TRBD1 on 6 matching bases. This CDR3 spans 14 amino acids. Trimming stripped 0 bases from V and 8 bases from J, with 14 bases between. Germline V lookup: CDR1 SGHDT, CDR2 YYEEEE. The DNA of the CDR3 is TGTGCCAGCAGCTTGGCCCTCAGGGGATCGGGCTACACCTTC. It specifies CASSLALRGSGYTF. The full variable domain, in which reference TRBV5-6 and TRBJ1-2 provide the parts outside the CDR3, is DAGVTQSPTHLIKTRGQQVTLRCSPKSGHDTVSWYQQALGQGPQFIFQYYEEEERQRGNFPDRFSGHQFPNYSSELNVNALLLGDSALYLCASSLALRGSGYTFGSGTRLTVV.

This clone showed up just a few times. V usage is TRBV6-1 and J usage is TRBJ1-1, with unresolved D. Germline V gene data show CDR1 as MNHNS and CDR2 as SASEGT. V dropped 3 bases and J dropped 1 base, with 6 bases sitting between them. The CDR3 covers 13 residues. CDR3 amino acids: CASSEIENTEAFF. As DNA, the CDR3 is TGTGCCAGCAGTGAGATAGAGAACACTGAAGCTTTCTTT.

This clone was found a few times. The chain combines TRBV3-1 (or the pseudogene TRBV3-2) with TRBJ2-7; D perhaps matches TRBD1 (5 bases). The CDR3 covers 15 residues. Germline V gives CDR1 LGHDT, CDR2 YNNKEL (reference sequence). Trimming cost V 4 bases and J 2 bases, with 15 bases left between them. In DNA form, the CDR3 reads TGTGCCAGCAGCCCAGCAGGGTCCCTGACCTACGAGCAGTACTTC. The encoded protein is CASSPAGSLTYEQYF.

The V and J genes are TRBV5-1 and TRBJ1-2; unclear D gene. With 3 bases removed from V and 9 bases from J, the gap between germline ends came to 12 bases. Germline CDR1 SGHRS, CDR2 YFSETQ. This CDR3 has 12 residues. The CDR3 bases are TGCGCCAGCAGCTATGAGGCCCTTCGCTACACCTTC. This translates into CASSYEALRYTF.

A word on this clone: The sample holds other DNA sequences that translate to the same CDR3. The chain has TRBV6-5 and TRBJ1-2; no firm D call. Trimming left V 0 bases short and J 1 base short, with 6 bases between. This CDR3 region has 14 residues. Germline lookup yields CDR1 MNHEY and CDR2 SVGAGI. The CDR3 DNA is TGTGCCAGCAGTTACTCTAGAGGTAACTATGGCTACACCTTC. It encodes CASSYSRGNYGYTF.

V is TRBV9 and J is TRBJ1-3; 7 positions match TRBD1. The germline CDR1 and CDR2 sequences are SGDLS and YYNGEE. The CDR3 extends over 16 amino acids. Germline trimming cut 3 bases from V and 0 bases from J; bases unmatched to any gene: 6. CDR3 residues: CASSGLQGSSGNTIYF. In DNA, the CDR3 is TGTGCCAGCAGCGGGCTACAGGGGAGCTCTGGAAACACCATATATTTT.

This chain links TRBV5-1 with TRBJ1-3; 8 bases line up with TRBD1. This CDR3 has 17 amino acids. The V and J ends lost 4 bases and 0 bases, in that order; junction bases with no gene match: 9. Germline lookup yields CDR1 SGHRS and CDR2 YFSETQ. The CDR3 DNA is TGCGCCAGCAGCAAAGGGCGTGGGACAGGCTCTGGAAACACCATATATTTT. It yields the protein CASSKGRGTGSGNTIYF.